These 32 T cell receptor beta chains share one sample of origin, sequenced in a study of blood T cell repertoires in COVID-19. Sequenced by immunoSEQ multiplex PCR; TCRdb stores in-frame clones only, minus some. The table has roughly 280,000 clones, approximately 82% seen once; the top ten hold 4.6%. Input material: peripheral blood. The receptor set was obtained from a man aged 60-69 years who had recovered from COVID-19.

CDR3 region: CASSLGPGGTNQPQHF. The CDR3 region has the DNA TGTGCCAGCTCCCTCGGGCCAGGGGGGACCAATCAGCCCCAGCATTTT. The chain combines TRBV18 with TRBJ1-5; 7 bases agree with TRBD1. Germline CDR1 is KGHSH and CDR2 is LQKENI. J gave up 3 bases and V 6 bases, and 11 bases lay outside the gene matches. CDR3 size: 16 residues.

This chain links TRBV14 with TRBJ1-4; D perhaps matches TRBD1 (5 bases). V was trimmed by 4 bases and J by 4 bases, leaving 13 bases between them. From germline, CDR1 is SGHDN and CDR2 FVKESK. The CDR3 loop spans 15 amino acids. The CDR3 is CASSRETADNEKLFF. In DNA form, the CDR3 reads TGTGCCAGCAGCCGAGAGACAGCCGATAATGAAAAACTGTTTTTT.

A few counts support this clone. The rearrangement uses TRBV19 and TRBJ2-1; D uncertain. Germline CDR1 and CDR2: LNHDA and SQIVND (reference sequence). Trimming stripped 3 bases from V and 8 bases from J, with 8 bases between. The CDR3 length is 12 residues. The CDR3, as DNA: TGTGCCAGTAGTATCCCCTATTATGAGCAGTTCTTC. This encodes CASSIPYYEQFF.

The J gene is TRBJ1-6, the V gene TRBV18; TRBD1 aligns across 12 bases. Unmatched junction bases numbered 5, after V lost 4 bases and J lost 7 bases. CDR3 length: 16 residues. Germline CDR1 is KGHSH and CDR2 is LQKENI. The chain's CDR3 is CASSQGQGARNSPLHF. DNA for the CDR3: TGTGCCAGCTCACAGGGACAGGGGGCGCGGAATTCACCCCTCCACTTT.

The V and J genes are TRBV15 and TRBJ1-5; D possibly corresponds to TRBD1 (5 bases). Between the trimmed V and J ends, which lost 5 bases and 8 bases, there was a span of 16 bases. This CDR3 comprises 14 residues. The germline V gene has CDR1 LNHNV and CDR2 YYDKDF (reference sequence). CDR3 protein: CATSENLGGEPQHF. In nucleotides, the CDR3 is TGTGCCACCAGCGAGAATCTGGGGGGTGAGCCCCAGCATTTT.

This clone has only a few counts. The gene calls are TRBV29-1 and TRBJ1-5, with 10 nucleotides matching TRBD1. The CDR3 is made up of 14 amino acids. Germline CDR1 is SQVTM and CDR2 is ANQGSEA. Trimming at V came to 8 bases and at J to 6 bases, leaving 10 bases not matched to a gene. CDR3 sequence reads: CSTPGQGGAQPQHF. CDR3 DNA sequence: TGCAGCACTCCCGGACAGGGGGGGGCTCAGCCCCAGCATTTT.

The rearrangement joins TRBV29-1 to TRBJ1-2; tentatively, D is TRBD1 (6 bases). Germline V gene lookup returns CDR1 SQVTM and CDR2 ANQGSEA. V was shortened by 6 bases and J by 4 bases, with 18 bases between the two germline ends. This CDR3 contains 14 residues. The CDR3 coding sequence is TGCAGCGTACTTCTCCCGGCAGGGGTCTATGGCTACACCTTC. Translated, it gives CSVLLPAGVYGYTF.

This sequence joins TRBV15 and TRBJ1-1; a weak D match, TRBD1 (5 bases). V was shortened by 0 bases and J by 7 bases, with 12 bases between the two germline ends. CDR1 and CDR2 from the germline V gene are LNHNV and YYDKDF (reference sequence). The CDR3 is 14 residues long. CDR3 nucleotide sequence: TGTGCCACCAGCAGAGATTGGGGAGGGGATGAAGCTTTCTTT. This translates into CATSRDWGGDEAFF.

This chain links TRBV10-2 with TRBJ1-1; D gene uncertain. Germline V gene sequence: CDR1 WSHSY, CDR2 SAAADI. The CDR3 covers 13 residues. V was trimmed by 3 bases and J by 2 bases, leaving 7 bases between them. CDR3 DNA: TGCGCCAGCAGTGATCAGGCCAACACTGAAGCTTTCTTT. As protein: CASSDQANTEAFF.

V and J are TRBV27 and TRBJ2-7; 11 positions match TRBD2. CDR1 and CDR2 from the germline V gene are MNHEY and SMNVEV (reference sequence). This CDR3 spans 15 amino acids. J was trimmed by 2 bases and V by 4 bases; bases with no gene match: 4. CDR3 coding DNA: TGTGCCAGCAGTTCCCCGGGACTAGCGGCCTACGAGCAGTACTTC. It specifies CASSSPGLAAYEQYF.

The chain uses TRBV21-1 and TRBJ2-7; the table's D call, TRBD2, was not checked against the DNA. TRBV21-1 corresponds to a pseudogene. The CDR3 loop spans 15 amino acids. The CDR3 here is CASSMGREGQDEQYF. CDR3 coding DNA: TGTGCCAGCAGCATGGGGCGGGAGGGCCAGGACGAGCAGTACTTC.

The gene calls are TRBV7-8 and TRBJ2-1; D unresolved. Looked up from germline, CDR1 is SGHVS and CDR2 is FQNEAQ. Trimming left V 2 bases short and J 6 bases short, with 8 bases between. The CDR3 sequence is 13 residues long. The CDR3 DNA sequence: TGTGCCAGCAGCTTACTCGCCGGCAATGAGCAGTTCTTC. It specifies CASSLLAGNEQFF.

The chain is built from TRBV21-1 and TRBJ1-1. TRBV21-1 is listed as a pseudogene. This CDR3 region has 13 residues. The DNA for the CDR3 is TGTGCCAGCAGCAAAGGCTACGGCACTGAAGCTTTCTTT. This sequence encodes CASSKGYGTEAFF.

The CDR3 coding sequence is TGCGCCAGCAGCTTGGCTAGCGGGAGCGTGAATGAGCAGTTCTTC. Translating gives CASSLASGSVNEQFF. The rearrangement links TRBV5-1 to TRBJ2-1; 10 nucleotides match TRBD2. The CDR3 is 15 amino acids. Germline V gene data show CDR1 as SGHRS and CDR2 as YFSETQ. The ends lost 0 bases at V and 7 bases at J; junction bases unmatched: 4.

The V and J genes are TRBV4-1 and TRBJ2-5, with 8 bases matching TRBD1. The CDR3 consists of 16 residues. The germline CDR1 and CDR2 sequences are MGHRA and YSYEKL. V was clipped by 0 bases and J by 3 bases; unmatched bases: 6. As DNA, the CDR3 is TGCGCCAGCAGCCAAGACCTGACAGGGGTGAAAGAGACCCAGTACTTC. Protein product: CASSQDLTGVKETQYF.

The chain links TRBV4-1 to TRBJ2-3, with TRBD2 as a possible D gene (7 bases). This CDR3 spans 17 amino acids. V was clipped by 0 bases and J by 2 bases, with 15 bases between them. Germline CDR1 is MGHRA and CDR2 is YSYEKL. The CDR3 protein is CASSQESIGGHTDTQYF. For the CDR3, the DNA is TGCGCCAGCAGCCAAGAATCGATCGGGGGGCACACAGATACGCAGTATTTT.

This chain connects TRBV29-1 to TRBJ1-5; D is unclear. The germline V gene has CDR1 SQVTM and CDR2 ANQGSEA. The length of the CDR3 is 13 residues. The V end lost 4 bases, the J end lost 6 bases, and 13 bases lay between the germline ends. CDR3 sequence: CSVGPGPGQPQHF. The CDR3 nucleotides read TGCAGCGTTGGGCCAGGCCCCGGTCAGCCCCAGCATTTT.

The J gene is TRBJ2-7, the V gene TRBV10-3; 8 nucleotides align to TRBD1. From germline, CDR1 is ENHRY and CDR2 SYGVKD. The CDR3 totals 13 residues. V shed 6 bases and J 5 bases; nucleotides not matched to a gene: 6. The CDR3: CAIRSGQGDEQYF. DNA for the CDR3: TGTGCCATCAGATCCGGACAGGGTGACGAGCAGTACTTC.

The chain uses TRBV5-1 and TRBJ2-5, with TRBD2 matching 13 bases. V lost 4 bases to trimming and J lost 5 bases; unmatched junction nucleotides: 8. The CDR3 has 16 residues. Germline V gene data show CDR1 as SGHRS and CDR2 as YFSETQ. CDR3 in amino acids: CASSPGLAGSWETQYF. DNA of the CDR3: TGCGCCAGCAGCCCGGGACTAGCGGGGTCGTGGGAGACCCAGTACTTC.

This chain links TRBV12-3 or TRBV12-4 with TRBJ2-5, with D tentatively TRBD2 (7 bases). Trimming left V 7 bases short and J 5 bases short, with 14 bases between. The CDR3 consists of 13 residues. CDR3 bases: TGTGCCAGCACCCCCGGGGGGCGGGAGACCCAGTACTTC. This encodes CASTPGGRETQYF.

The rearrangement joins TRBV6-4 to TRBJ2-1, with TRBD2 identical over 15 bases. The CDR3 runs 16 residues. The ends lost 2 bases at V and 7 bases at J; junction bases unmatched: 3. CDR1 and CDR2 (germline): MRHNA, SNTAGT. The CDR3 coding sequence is TGTGCCAGCAGTGACGGGACTAGCGGGAGGTTAAATGAGCAGTTCTTC. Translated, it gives CASSDGTSGRLNEQFF.

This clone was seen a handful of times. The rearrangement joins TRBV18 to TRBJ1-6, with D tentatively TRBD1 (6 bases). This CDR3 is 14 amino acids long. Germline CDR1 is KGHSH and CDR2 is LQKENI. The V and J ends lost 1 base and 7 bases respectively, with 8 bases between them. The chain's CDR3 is CASSPLDSNSPLHF. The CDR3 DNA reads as TGTGCCAGCTCACCACTGGACAGCAATTCACCCCTCCACTTT.

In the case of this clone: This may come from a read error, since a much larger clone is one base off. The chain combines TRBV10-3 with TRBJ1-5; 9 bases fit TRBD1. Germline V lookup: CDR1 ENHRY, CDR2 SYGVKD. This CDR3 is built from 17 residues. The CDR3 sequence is CAISESGQGISNRPQHF. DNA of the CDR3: TGTGCCATCAGTGAGTCCGGACAGGGGATTTCCAATCGGCCCCAGCATTTT.

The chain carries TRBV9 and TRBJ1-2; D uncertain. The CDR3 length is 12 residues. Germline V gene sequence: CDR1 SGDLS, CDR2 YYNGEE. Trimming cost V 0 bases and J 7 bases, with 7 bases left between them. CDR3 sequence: CASSVASAGYTF. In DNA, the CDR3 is TGTGCCAGCAGCGTAGCTAGCGCTGGCTACACCTTC.

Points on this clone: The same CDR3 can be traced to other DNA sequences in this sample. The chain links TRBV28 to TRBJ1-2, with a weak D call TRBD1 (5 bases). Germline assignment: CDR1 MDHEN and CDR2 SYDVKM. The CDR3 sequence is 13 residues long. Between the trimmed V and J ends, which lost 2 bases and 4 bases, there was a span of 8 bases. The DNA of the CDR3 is TGTGCCAGCAGTTTAGGTGGGGCCTATGGCTACACCTTC. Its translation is CASSLGGAYGYTF.

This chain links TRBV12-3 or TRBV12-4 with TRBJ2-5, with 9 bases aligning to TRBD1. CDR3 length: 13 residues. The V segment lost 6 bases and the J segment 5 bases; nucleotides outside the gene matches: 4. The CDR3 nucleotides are TGTGCCAGCAGACAACAGGGGGCCGAGACCCAGTACTTC. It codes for CASRQQGAETQYF.

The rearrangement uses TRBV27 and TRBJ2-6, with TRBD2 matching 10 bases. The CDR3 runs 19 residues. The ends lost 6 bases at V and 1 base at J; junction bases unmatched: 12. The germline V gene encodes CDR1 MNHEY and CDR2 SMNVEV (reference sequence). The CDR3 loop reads CASSRHLASGSSGANVLTF. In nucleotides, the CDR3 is TGTGCCAGCAGCCGACACCTGGCTAGCGGGAGTTCTGGGGCCAACGTCCTGACTTTC.

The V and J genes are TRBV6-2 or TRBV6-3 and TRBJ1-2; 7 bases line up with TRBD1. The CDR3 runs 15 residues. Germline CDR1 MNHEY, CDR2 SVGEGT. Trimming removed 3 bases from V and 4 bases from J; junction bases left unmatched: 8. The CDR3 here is CASSYGKGAIYGYTF. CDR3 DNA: TGTGCCAGCAGTTATGGGAAGGGGGCGATCTATGGCTACACCTTC.

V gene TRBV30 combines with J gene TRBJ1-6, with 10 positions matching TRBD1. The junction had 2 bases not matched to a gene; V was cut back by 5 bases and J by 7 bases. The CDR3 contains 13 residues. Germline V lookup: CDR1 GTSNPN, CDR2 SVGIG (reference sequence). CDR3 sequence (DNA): TGTGCCTGGGGGGGACAGGGGAATTCACCCCTCCACTTT. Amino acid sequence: CAWGGQGNSPLHF. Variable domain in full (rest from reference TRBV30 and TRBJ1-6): SQTIHQWPATLVQPVGSPLSLECTVEGTSNPNLYWYRQAAGRGLQLLFYSVGIGQISSEVPQNLSASRPQDRQFILSSKKLLLSDSGFYLCAWGGQGNSPLHFGNGTRLTVT.

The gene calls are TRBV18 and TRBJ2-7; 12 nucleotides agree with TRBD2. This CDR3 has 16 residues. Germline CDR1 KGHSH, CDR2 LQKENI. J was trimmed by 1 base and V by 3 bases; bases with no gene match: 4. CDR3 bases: TGTGCCAGCTCACCTACCGGACTAGCGGGGTCCTACGAGCAGTACTTC. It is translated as CASSPTGLAGSYEQYF.

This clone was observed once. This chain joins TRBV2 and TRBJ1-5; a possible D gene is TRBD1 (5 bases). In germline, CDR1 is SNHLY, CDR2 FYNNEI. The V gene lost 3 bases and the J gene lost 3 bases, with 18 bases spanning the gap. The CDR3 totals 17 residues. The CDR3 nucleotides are TGTGCCAGCAGTGATGGGTGGATGGGGGGGTTCAATCAGCCCCAGCATTTT. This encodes CASSDGWMGGFNQPQHF. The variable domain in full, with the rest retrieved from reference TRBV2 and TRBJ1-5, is EPEVTQTPSHQVTQMGQEVILRCVPISNHLYFYWYRQILGQKVEFLVSFYNNEISEKSEIFDDQFSVERPDGSNFTLKIRSTKLEDSAMYFCASSDGWMGGFNQPQHFGDGTRLSIL.

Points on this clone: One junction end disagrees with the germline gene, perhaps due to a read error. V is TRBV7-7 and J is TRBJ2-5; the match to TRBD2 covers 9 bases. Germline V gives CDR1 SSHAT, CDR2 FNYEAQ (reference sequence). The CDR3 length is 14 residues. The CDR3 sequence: CASSISGGGETQYF. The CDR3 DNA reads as TGTGCTAGCAGCATTAGCGGGGGAGGGGAGACCCAGTACTTC.